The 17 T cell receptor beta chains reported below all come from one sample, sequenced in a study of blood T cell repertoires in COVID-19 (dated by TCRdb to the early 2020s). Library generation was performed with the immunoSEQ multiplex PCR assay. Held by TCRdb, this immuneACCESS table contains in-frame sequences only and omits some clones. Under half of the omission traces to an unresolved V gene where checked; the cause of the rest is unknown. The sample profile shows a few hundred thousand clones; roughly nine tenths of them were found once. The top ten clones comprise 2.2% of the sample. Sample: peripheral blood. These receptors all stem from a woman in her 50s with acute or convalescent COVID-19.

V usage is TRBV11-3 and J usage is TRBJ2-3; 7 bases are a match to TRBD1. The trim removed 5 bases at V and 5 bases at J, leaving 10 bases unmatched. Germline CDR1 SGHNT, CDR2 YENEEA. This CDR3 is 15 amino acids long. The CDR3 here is CASSDTGTVEDTQYF. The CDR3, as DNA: TGTGCCAGCAGCGATACCGGGACAGTCGAAGATACGCAGTATTTT. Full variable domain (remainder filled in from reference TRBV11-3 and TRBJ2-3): EAGVVQSPRYKIIEKKQPVAFWCNPISGHNTLYWYLQNLGQGPELLIRYENEEAVDDSQLPKDRFSAERLKGVDSTLKIQPAELGDSAVYLCASSDTGTVEDTQYFGPGTRLTVL.

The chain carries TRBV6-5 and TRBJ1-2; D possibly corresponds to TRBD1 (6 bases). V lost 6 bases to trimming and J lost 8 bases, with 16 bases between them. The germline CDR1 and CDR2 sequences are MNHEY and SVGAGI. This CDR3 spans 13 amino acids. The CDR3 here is CASRDTGQWGYTF. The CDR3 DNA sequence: TGTGCCAGCAGAGACACCGGACAGTGGGGCTACACCTTC.

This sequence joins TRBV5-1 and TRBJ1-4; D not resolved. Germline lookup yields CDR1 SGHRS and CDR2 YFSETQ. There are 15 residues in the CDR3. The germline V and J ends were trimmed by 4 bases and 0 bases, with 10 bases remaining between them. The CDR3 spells CASSPGSPTNEKLFF. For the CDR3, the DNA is TGCGCCAGCAGCCCGGGGAGTCCAACTAATGAAAAACTGTTTTTT.

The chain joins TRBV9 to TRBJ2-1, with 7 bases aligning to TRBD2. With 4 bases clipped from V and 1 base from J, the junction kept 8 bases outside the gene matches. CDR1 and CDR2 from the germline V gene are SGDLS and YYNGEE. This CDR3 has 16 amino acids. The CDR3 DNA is TGTGCCAGCAGCCCTCGGACTAGTTCGTCCTACAATGAGCAGTTCTTC. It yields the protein CASSPRTSSSYNEQFF.

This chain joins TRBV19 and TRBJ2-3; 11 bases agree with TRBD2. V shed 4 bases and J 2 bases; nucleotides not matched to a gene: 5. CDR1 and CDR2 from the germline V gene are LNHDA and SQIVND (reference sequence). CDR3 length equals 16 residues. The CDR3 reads CASSTGLADFTDTQYF. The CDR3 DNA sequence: TGTGCCAGTAGTACGGGACTAGCGGACTTCACAGATACGCAGTATTTT.

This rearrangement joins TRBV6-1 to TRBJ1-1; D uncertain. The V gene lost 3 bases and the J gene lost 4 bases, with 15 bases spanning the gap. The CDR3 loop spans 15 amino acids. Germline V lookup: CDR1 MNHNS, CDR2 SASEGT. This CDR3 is CASSDMGRYPTEAFF. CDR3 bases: TGTGCCAGCAGTGATATGGGCCGATACCCCACTGAAGCTTTCTTT.

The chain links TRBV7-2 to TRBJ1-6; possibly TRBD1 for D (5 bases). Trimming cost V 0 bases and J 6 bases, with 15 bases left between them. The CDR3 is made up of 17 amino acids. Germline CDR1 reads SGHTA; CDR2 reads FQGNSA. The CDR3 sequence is CASSLAGREAVNSPLHF. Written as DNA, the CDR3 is TGTGCCAGCAGCTTAGCGGGCAGGGAGGCCGTTAATTCACCCCTCCACTTT.

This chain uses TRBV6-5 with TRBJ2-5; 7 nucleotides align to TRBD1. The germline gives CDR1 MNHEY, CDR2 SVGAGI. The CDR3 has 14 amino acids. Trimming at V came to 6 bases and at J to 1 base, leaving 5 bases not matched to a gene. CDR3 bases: TGTGCCAGCAGCCCAAGGACAGGCCAAGAGACCCAGTACTTC. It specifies CASSPRTGQETQYF.

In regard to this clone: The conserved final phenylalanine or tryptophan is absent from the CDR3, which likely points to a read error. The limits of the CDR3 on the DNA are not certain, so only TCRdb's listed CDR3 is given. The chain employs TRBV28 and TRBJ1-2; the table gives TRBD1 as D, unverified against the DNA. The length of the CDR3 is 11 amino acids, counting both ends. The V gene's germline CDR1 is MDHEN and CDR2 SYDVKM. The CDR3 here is CASSSSRDREI.

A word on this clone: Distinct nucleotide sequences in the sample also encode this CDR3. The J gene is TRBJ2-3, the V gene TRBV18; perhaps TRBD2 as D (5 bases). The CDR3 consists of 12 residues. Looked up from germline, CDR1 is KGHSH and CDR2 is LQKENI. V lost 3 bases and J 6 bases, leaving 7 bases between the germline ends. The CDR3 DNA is TGTGCCAGCTCACCCCCGGGGGATACGCAGTATTTT. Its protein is CASSPPGDTQYF.

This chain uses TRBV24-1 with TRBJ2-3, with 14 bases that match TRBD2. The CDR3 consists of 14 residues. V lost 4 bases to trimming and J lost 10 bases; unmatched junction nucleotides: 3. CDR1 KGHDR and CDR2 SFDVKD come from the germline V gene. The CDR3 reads CATSEGTSGGSQYF. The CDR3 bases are TGTGCCACCAGTGAGGGGACTAGCGGGGGATCGCAGTATTTT.

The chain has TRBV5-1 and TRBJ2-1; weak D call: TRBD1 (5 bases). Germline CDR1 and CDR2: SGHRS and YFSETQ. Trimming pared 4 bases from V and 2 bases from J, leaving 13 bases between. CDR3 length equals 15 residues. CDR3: CASSLDQGTYNEQFF. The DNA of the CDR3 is TGCGCCAGCAGCCTCGATCAGGGTACCTACAATGAGCAGTTCTTC.

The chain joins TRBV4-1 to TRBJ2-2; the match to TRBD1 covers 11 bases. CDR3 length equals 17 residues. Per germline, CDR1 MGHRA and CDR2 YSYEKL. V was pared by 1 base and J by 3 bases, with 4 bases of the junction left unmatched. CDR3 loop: CASSQGGQGAHTGELFF. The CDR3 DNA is TGCGCCAGCAGCCAAGGTGGACAGGGGGCTCACACCGGGGAGCTGTTTTTT.

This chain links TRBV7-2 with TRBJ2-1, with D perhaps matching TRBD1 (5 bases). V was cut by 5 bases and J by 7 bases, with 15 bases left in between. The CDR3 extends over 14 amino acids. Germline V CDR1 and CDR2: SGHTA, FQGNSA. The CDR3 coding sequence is TGTGCCAGCAGCCCCCGGACACTTACGAATGAGCAGTTCTTC. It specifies CASSPRTLTNEQFF. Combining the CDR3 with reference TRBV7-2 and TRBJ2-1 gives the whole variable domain GAGVSQSPSNKVTEKGKDVELRCDPISGHTALYWYRQSLGQGLEFLIYFQGNSAPDKSGLPSDRFSAERTGGSVSTLTIQRTQQEDSAVYLCASSPRTLTNEQFFGPGTRLTVL.

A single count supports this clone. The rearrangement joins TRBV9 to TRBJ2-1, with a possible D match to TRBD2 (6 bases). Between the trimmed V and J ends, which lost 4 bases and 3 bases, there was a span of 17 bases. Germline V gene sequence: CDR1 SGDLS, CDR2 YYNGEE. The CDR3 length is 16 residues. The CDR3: CASSLMSGDVYNEQFF. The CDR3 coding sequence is TGTGCCAGCAGCCTAATGTCGGGGGATGTCTACAATGAGCAGTTCTTC.

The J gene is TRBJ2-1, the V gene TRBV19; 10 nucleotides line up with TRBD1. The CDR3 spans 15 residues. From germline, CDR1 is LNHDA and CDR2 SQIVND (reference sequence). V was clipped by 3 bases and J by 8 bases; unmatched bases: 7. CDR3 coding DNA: TGTGCCAGTAGTATTGAGACAGGGGGCTATTATGAGCAGTTCTTC. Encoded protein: CASSIETGGYYEQFF.

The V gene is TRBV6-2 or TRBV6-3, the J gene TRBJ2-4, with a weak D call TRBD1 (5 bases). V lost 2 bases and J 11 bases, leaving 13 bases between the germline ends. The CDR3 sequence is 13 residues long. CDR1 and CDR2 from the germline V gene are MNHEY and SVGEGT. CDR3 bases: TGTGCCAGCAGTTACACTAAGGAAGGGGTTCAGTACTTC. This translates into CASSYTKEGVQYF.